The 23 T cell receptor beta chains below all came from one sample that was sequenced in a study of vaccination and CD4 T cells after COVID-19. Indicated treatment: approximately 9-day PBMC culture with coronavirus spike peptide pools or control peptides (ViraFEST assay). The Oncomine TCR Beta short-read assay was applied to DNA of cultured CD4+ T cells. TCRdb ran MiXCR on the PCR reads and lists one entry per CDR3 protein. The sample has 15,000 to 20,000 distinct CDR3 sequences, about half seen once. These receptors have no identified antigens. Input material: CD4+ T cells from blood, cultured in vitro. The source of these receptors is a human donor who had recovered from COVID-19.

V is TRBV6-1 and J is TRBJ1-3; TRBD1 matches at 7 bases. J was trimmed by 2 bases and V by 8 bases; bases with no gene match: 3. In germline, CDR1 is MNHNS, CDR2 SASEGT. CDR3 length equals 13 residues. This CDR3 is CASLDRAGNTIYF. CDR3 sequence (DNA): TGTGCCAGCCTTGACAGGGCTGGAAACACCATATATTTT.

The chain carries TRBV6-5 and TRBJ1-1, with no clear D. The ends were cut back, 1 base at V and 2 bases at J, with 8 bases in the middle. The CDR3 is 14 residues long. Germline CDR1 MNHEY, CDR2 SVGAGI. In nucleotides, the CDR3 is TGTGCCAGCAGTTACTTGACCACAAACACTGAAGCTTTCTTT. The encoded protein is CASSYLTTNTEAFF.

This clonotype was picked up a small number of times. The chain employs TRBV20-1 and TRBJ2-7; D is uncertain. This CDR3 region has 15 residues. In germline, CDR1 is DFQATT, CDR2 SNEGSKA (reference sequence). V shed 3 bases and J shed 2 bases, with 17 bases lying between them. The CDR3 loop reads CSARQRVGNPYEQYF. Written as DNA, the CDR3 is TGCAGTGCTAGGCAAAGGGTAGGCAACCCCTACGAGCAGTACTTC.

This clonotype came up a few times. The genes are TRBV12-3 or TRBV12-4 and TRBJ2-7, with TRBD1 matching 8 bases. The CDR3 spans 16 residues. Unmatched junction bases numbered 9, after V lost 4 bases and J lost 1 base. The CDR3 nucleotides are TGTGCCAGCAGTTCAACCGACAGGGGAGGATCCTACGAGCAGTACTTC. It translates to CASSSTDRGGSYEQYF.

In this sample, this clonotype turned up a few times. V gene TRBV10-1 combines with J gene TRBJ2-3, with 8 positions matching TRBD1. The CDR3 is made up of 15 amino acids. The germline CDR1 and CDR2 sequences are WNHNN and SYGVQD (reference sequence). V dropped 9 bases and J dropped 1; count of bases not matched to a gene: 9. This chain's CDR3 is CARKIPGQGTDTQYF. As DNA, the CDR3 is TGCGCCAGGAAGATCCCGGGACAGGGCACAGATACGCAGTATTTT.

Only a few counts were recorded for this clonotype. CDR3 protein: CSAERGLGTDTQYF. DNA for the CDR3: TGCAGTGCTGAGAGAGGGCTTGGCACAGATACGCAGTATTTT. This rearrangement joins TRBV20-1 to TRBJ2-3; a weak D match, TRBD2 (5 bases). CDR1 is DFQATT, CDR2 SNEGSKA, per germline (reference sequence). This CDR3 has 14 amino acids. Trimming took off 5 bases at V and 1 base at J, with 13 bases between the two ends.

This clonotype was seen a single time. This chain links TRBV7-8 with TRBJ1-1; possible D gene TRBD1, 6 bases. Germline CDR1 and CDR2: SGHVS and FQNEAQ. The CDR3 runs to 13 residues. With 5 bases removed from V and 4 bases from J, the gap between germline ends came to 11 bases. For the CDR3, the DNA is TGTGCCAGCAGCCCAGGGGTCCCCACTGAAGCTTTCTTT. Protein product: CASSPGVPTEAFF.

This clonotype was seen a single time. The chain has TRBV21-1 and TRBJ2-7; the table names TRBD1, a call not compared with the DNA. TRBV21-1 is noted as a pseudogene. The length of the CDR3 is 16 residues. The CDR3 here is CASSAMHNGARGGQYF. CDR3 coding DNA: TGTGCCAGCAGCGCGATGCATAACGGGGCCCGGGGCGGGCAGTACTTC.

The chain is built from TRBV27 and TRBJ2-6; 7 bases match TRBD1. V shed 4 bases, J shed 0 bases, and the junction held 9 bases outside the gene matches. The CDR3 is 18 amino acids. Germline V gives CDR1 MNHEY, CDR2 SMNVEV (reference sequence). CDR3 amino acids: CASSSRTGTRSGANVLTF. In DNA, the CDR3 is TGTGCCAGCAGTTCCCGGACAGGCACCCGCTCTGGGGCCAACGTCCTGACTTTC.

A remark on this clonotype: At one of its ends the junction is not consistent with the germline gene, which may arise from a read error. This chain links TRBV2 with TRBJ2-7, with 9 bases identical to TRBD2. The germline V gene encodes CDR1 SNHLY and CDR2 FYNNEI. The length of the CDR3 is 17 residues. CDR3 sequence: CASSQRLLAGPLYEQYF. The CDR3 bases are TGCGCCAGCAGCCAAAGACTACTAGCGGGCCCACTCTACGAGCAGTACTTC.

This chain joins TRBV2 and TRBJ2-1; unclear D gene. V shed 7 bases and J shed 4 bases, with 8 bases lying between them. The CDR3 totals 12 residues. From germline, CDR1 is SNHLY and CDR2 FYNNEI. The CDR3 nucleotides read TGTGCCAGCAACGGCCTTTACAATGAGCAGTTCTTC. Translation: CASNGLYNEQFF.

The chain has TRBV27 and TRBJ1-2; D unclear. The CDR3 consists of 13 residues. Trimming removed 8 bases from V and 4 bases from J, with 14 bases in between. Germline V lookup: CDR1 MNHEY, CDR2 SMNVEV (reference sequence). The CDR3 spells CASGFRAAYGYTF. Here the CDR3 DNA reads TGTGCCAGCGGGTTCCGGGCAGCCTATGGCTACACCTTC.

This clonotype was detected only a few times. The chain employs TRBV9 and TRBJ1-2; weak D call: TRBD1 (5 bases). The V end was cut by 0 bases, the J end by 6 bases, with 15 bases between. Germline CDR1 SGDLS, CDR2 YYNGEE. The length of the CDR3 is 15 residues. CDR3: CASSVAPRGSNGYTF. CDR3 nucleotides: TGTGCCAGCAGCGTAGCACCCCGGGGGTCCAATGGCTACACCTTC.

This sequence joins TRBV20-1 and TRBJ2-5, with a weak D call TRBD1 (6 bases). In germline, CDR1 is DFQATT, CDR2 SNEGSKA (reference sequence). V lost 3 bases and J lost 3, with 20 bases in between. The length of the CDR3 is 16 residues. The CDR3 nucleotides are TGCAGTGCTAGGCGAGCGACTGGGGGCATGGAAGAGACCCAGTACTTC. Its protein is CSARRATGGMEETQYF.

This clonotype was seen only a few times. The chain's CDR3 is CASGTAYTEAFF. In nucleotides, the CDR3 is TGTGCCAGCGGGACAGCGTACACTGAAGCTTTCTTT. The chain combines TRBV27 with TRBJ1-1; TRBD1 matches at 7 bases. Germline lookup yields CDR1 MNHEY and CDR2 SMNVEV (reference sequence). CDR3 length: 12 residues. The V and J ends lost 8 bases and 3 bases, in that order; junction bases with no gene match: 3.

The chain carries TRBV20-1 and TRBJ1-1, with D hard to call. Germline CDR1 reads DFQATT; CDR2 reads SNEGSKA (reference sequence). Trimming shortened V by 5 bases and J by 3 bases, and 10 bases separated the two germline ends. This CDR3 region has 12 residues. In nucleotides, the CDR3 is TGCAGTGCTCCCTACAGTCACACTGAAGCTTTCTTT. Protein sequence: CSAPYSHTEAFF.

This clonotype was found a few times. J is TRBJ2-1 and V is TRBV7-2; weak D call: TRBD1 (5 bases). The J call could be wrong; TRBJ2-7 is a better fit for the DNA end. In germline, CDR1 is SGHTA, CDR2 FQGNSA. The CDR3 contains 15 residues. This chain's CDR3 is CASRLTGFGGYEQYF. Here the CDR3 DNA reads TGTGCCAGCAGACTTACAGGATTCGGCGGATACGAGCAGTACTTC.

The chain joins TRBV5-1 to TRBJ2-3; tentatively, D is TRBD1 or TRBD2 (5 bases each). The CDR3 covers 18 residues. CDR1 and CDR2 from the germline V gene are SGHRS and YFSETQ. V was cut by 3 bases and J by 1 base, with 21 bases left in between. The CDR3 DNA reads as TGCGCCAGCAGCTATACCTCCGGGACCGACATACGCACAGATACGCAGTATTTT. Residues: CASSYTSGTDIRTDTQYF.

The CDR3 spells CASSQRTGFNQPQHF. As DNA, the CDR3 is TGTGCCAGCAGTCAAAGGACAGGGTTCAATCAGCCCCAGCATTTT. V is TRBV28 and J is TRBJ1-5; 8 bases are a match to TRBD1. CDR1 MDHEN and CDR2 SYDVKM come from the germline V gene. CDR3 length: 15 amino acids. The ends lost 5 bases at V and 3 bases at J; junction bases unmatched: 6.

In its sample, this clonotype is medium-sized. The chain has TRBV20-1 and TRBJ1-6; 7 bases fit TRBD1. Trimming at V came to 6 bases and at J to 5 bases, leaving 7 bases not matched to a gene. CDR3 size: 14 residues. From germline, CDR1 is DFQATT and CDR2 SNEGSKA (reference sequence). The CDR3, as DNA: TGCAGTGCCGAGGACAGGCTAAATAATTCACCCCTCCACTTT. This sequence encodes CSAEDRLNNSPLHF.

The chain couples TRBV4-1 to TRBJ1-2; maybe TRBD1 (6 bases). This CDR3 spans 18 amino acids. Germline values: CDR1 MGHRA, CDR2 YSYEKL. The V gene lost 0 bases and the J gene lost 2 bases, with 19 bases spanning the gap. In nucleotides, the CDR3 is TGCGCCAGCAGCCAAGATAGGGGGGCCCTGCTCTTAAACTATGGCTACACCTTC. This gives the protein CASSQDRGALLLNYGYTF.

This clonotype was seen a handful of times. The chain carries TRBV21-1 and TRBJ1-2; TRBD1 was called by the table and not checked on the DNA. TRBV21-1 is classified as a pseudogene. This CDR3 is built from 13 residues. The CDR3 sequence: CASSNRGLGGYTF. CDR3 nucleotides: TGTGCCAGCAGCAACCGGGGGTTGGGTGGCTACACCTTC.

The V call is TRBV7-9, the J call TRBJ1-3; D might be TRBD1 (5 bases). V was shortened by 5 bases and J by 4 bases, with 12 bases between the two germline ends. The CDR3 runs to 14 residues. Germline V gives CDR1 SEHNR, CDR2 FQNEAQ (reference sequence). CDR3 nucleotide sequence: TGTGCCAGCAGCCGCGGGGCAGCCGGAAACACCATATATTTT. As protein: CASSRGAAGNTIYF. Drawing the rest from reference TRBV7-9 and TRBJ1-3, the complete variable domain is DTGVSQNPRHKITKRGQNVTFRCDPISEHNRLYWYRQTLGQGPEFLTYFQNEAQLEKSRLLSDRFSAERPKGSFSTLEIQRTEQGDSAMYLCASSRGAAGNTIYFGEGSWLTVV.